The present TCR beta chain was sequenced within a study of blood T cell repertoires in COVID-19. On the study more broadly: Samples came from the United States, Italy and Spain, spanning acute and convalescent COVID-19. The cDNA or gDNA used as material had been derived from T cells, B-cell-depleted T cells, or PBMCs.

This clone was observed a handful of times. In the original processing: Amplification of reference gene primers was used by the study to estimate nucleated cell counts. Clones were sequenced by immunoSEQ multiplex PCR, and TCRdb holds only the in-frame ones, with some missing. That table is the source of V, J and clone size, and D and trimming were worked out from the DNA. The sample holds about 110,000 clones, around 81% seen once. V lost 0 bases and J lost 8, with 8 bases in between. The CDR3 totals 13 residues. Per the germline V gene, CDR1 is SGHDT and CDR2 is YYEEEE. The source of this sequence is a human donor in a cohort sampled during active or convalescent COVID-19. Sequencing was performed on peripheral blood. The V and J genes are TRBV5-6 and TRBJ1-4, with D uncertain. The DNA of the CDR3 is TGTGCCAGCAGCTTGGTTCGCGGGGAAAAACTGTTTTTT. Amino acid sequence: CASSLVRGEKLFF.